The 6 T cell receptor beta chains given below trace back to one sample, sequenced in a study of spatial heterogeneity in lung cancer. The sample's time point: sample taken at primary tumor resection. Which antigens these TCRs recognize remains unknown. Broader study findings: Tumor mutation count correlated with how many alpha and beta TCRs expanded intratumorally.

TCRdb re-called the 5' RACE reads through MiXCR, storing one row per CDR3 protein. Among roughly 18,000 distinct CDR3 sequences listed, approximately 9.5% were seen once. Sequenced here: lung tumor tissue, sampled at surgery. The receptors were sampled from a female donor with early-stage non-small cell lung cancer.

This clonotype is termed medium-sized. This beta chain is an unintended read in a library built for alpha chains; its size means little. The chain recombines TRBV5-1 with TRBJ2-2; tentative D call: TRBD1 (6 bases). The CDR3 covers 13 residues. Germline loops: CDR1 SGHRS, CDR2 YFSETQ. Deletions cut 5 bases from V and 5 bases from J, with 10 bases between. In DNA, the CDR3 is TGCGCCAGCAGACAGGGAAGGACCGGGGAGCTGTTTTTT. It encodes CASRQGRTGELFF.

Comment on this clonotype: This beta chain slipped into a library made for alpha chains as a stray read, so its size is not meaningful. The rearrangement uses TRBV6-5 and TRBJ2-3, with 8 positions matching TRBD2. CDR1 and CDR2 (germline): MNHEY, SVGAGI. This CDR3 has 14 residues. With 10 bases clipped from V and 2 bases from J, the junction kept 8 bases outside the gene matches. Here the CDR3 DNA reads TGTGCCATCGGGGCAGCGGGGGCCACAGATACGCAGTATTTT. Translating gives CAIGAAGATDTQYF.

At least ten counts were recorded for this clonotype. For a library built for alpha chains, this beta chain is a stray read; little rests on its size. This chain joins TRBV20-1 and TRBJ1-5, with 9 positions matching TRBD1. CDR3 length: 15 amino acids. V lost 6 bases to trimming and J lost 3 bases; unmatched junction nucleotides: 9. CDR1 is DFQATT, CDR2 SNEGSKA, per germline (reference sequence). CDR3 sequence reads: CSAAPGTGSNQPQHF. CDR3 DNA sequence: TGCAGTGCAGCACCCGGGACAGGGTCCAATCAGCCCCAGCATTTT.

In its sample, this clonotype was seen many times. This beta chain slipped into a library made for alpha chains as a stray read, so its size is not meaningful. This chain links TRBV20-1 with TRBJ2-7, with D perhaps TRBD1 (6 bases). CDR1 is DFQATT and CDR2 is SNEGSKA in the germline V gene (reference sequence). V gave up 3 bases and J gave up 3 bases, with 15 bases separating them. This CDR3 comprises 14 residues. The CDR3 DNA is TGCAGTGCTAGCTCCGGGACAAATGACTACGAGCAGTACTTC. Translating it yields CSASSGTNDYEQYF.

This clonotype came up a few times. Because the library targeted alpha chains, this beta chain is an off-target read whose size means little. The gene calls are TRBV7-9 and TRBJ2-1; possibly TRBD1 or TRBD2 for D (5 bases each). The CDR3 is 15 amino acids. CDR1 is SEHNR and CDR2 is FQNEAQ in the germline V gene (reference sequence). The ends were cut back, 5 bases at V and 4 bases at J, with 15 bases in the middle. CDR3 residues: CASSRRDGRYNEQFF. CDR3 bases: TGTGCCAGCAGCCGACGGGACGGACGATACAATGAGCAGTTCTTC. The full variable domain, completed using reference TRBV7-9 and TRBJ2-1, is DTGVSQNPRHKITKRGQNVTFRCDPISEHNRLYWYRQTLGQGPEFLTYFQNEAQLEKSRLLSDRFSAERPKGSFSTLEIQRTEQGDSAMYLCASSRRDGRYNEQFFGPGTRLTVL.

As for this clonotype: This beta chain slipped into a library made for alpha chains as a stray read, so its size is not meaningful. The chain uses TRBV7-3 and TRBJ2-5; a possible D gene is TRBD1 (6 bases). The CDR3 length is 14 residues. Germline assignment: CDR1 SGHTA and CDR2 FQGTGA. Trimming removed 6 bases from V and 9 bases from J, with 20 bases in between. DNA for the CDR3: TGTGCCAGCAGTCCCTCAAGGGCCCAGGGGCCCCAGTACTTC. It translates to CASSPSRAQGPQYF.